The 20 T cell receptor beta chains below all came from one sample that was sequenced in a study of a mutant IDH1 vaccine in newly diagnosed glioma. The time point was: week 47, end of study. Each vaccine dose was 300 ug of mutant IDH1 20-mer peptide, with topical imiquimod. The table came from immunoSEQ multiplex PCR; TCRdb's copy has only in-frame clones and leaves some out. The repertoire holds about 94,000 clones, with approximately 89% as singletons. The antigens these receptors bind are not known. Sequences were derived from PBMCs, sampled from a glioma patient whose treatment included an IDH1 peptide vaccine. These receptors were taken from a woman between 45 and 60 years old with glioma.

CDR3 DNA: TGTGCCAGCAATGCCGGGAACTCCTACAATGAGCAGTTCTTC. This encodes CASNAGNSYNEQFF. The chain carries TRBV27 and TRBJ2-1; maybe TRBD2 (5 bases). V was clipped by 7 bases and J by 0 bases, with 10 bases between them. Germline CDR1 reads MNHEY; CDR2 reads SMNVEV (reference sequence). The CDR3 has 14 residues.

The V call is TRBV9, the J call TRBJ2-5; 12 bases line up with TRBD1. Germline CDR1 is SGDLS and CDR2 is YYNGEE. Trimming at V came to 3 bases and at J to 1 base, leaving 13 bases not matched to a gene. CDR3 length: 19 residues. CDR3 sequence: CASSGPGQGAVSGQETQYF. The DNA of the CDR3 is TGTGCCAGCAGCGGACCGGGACAGGGGGCTGTTTCTGGCCAAGAGACCCAGTACTTC.

This clone was observed a single time. The V gene is TRBV29-1, the J gene TRBJ2-7, with 12 positions matching TRBD2. V was pared by 4 bases and J by 7 bases, with 2 bases of the junction left unmatched. CDR3 length: 12 amino acids. CDR1 and CDR2 (germline): SQVTM, ANQGSEA. In DNA form, the CDR3 reads TGCAGCGTTGCTCTAGCGGGAGGGGAGCAGTACTTC. Protein sequence: CSVALAGGEQYF.

The chain uses TRBV5-1 and TRBJ2-5; 9 bases fit TRBD1. J lost 5 bases, V lost 4 bases, and 9 bases had no gene match. Looked up from germline, CDR1 is SGHRS and CDR2 is YFSETQ. This CDR3 contains 15 residues. This CDR3 reads CASSDTGTGIETQYF. The CDR3 bases are TGCGCCAGCAGCGATACCGGGACAGGGATCGAGACCCAGTACTTC.

V gene TRBV19 combines with J gene TRBJ1-1; the match to TRBD1 covers 8 bases. Germline CDR1 LNHDA, CDR2 SQIVND (reference sequence). V dropped 3 bases and J dropped 0; count of bases not matched to a gene: 6. The CDR3 covers 16 residues. CDR3 bases: TGTGCCAGTAGTATCTCGGCAGGGGGCATGAACACTGAAGCTTTCTTT. It specifies CASSISAGGMNTEAFF. The full variable domain, completed using reference TRBV19 and TRBJ1-1, is DGGITQSPKYLFRKEGQNVTLSCEQNLNHDAMYWYRQDPGQGLRLIYYSQIVNDFQKGDIAEGYSVSREKKESFPLTVTSAQKNPTAFYLCASSISAGGMNTEAFFGQGTRLTVV.

The chain couples TRBV6-1 to TRBJ2-2; D is undetermined. The CDR3 extends over 13 amino acids. CDR1 is MNHNS and CDR2 is SASEGT in the germline V gene. Deletions cut 4 bases from V and 5 bases from J, with 8 bases between. Written as DNA, the CDR3 is TGTGCCAGCAGTGTTGGAATAACCGGGGAGCTGTTTTTT. Translating gives CASSVGITGELFF.

The rearrangement joins TRBV9 to TRBJ2-1, with TRBD2 matching over 14 bases. This CDR3 has 17 residues. V gave up 1 base and J gave up 3 bases; unmatched junction bases: 3. From germline, CDR1 is SGDLS and CDR2 YYNGEE. CDR3 region: CASSVPGLAGGYNEQFF. DNA for the CDR3: TGTGCCAGCAGCGTACCCGGACTAGCGGGAGGCTACAATGAGCAGTTCTTC.

About this clone itself: Germline is not matched at one junction end, which may reflect a read error. The chain couples TRBV6-1 to TRBJ1-4; D call uncertain. Germline V lookup: CDR1 MNHNS, CDR2 SASEGT. This CDR3 has 15 amino acids. The CDR3 bases are TGTGCCATCAGTGAGTTCAGTGAGAACGGTGAAAAACTGTTTTTT. This sequence encodes CAISEFSENGEKLFF.

V is TRBV6-1 and J is TRBJ2-7, with TRBD2 matching over 12 bases. The CDR3 length is 13 residues. V was clipped by 7 bases and J by 5 bases; unmatched bases: 3. Looked up from germline, CDR1 is MNHNS and CDR2 is SASEGT. The CDR3, as DNA: TGTGCCAGCACCCTAGCGGGAGGGAACGAGCAGTACTTC. As protein: CASTLAGGNEQYF.

This sequence joins TRBV29-1 and TRBJ1-3; D remains unclear. V lost 4 bases, J lost 4 bases, and 14 bases lay in between. The germline gives CDR1 SQVTM, CDR2 ANQGSEA. This CDR3 region has 14 residues. The CDR3 bases are TGCAGCGTTGTCTGGGGTCCAGGAGGAAACACCATATATTTT. Amino acid sequence: CSVVWGPGGNTIYF.

The chain combines TRBV30 with TRBJ1-1, with 10 bases identical to TRBD1. This CDR3 comprises 16 residues. Germline V CDR1 and CDR2: GTSNPN, SVGIG (reference sequence). V was pared by 8 bases and J by 3 bases, with 15 bases of the junction left unmatched. CDR3 protein: CASQSGTGAGDTEAFF. The CDR3 DNA reads as TGTGCCAGCCAGTCCGGGACAGGGGCGGGGGACACTGAAGCTTTCTTT.

CDR3 loop: CASSVGGTSSYEQYF. The CDR3 DNA is TGTGCCAGCAGCGTAGGGGGAACGAGCTCCTACGAGCAGTACTTC. The V gene is TRBV9, the J gene TRBJ2-7; D unresolved. Germline V gene data show CDR1 as SGDLS and CDR2 as YYNGEE. Trimming stripped 0 bases from V and 0 bases from J, with 10 bases between. The CDR3 has 15 residues.

This clone was seen a single time. This sequence joins TRBV5-1 and TRBJ1-4; maybe TRBD1 (5 bases). V lost 0 bases, J lost 3 bases, and 12 bases lay in between. Germline CDR1 reads SGHRS; CDR2 reads YFSETQ. The CDR3 covers 16 residues. DNA of the CDR3: TGCGCCAGCAGCTTGGTGGCGACAGCCCCTAATGAAAAACTGTTTTTT. This codes for CASSLVATAPNEKLFF.

The rearrangement joins TRBV10-2 to TRBJ2-7, with D perhaps TRBD2 (6 bases). V gave up 3 bases and J gave up 2 bases, with 11 bases separating them. The germline V gene encodes CDR1 WSHSY and CDR2 SAAADI. This CDR3 comprises 14 residues. Here the CDR3 DNA reads TGCGCCAGCAGTGATGGTCTAGCGCCCTACGAGCAGTACTTC. Its translation: CASSDGLAPYEQYF.

This chain links TRBV29-1 with TRBJ1-1, with 11 bases fitting TRBD1. Losses at the gene ends were 4 bases for V and 13 bases for J; bases not matched to a gene: 8. The CDR3 runs 12 residues. Germline V CDR1 and CDR2: SQVTM, ANQGSEA. The CDR3 sequence is CSVGTGGTVGFF. The CDR3 nucleotides read TGCAGCGTTGGGACAGGGGGCACCGTCGGTTTCTTT. Full variable domain (remainder filled in from reference TRBV29-1 and TRBJ1-1): SAVISQKPSRDICQRGTSLTIQCQVDSQVTMMFWYRQQPGQSLTLIATANQGSEATYESGFVIDKFPISRPNLTFSTLTVSNMSPEDSSIYLCSVGTGGTVGFFGQGTRLTVV.

The chain couples TRBV10-1 to TRBJ2-7, with D possibly being TRBD1 (5 bases). Germline lookup yields CDR1 WNHNN and CDR2 SYGVQD (reference sequence). CDR3 length: 14 amino acids. The V and J ends lost 2 bases and 0 bases respectively, with 8 bases between them. CDR3 in amino acids: CASSEHRSSYEQYF. Here the CDR3 DNA reads TGCGCCAGCAGTGAGCACAGGTCCTCCTACGAGCAGTACTTC.

V usage is TRBV5-1 and J usage is TRBJ2-7, with TRBD1 identical over 8 bases. The length of the CDR3 is 16 residues. V gave up 4 bases and J gave up 0 bases; unmatched junction bases: 9. From germline, CDR1 is SGHRS and CDR2 YFSETQ. CDR3 DNA: TGCGCCAGCAGCAATAGACAGGGGCCAAGCTCCTACGAGCAGTACTTC. It encodes CASSNRQGPSSYEQYF.

This clone appeared once. This chain connects TRBV18 to TRBJ2-5; 7 bases line up with TRBD2. The V gene end was trimmed by 3 bases and the J gene end by 0 bases; junction bases not matched to a gene: 1. The CDR3 runs 14 residues. From germline, CDR1 is KGHSH and CDR2 LQKENI. The CDR3 spells CASSPRGDQETQYF. CDR3 sequence (DNA): TGTGCCAGCTCACCCCGGGGGGACCAAGAGACCCAGTACTTC.

Notes on this clone: This sample also contains other DNA sequences that code for the same CDR3. The rearrangement uses TRBV6-5 and TRBJ1-1; D is possibly TRBD1 (6 bases). Trimming removed 6 bases from V and 7 bases from J, with 12 bases in between. The CDR3 has 12 amino acids. Germline CDR1 reads MNHEY; CDR2 reads SVGAGI. CDR3 amino acids: CASSYLTGEAFF. The CDR3 region has the DNA TGTGCCAGCAGCTACCTGACAGGTGAAGCTTTCTTT.

The chain combines TRBV19 with TRBJ2-1; D not certain. The CDR3 covers 13 residues. Trimming took off 1 base at V and 7 bases at J, with 8 bases between the two ends. CDR1 LNHDA and CDR2 SQIVND come from the germline V gene (reference sequence). The CDR3 nucleotides read TGTGCCAGTAGTATAGTCCCCCAGAATGAGCAGTTCTTC. It is translated as CASSIVPQNEQFF.